This T cell receptor beta chain was retrieved from a study of T cells after yellow fever vaccination. Background on the study: Preparation used SMART-Seq v4 Ultra Low Input for the low-cell-number fractions.

Study findings and constraints: Booster samples showed a return of most primary-vaccination clones (almost 97% CD4, 85% to 90% CD8). One caveat is that FACS-sorted repertoires could contain abundant clonotypes contaminating from the bulk population.

CDR3 length: 15 amino acids. V lost 3 bases and J 5 bases, leaving 13 bases between the germline ends. Germline V gene sequence: CDR1 LNHDA, CDR2 SQIVND (reference sequence). In the case of this clonotype: Its antigen is not known.

It was through 5'RACE template switching that TCR cDNA was made, with a universal primer site and UMIs added. TCRdb re-analysed the 5' RACE reads in MiXCR, keeping a single row per CDR3 protein. The sample has some 340,000 distinct CDR3 sequences; about 10% are singletons. This TCR was recovered from a man aged 18 to 30 who received the YFV17D yellow fever vaccine. This specimen was CD4+ T cells sorted from PBMCs, taken 45 days after the yellow fever booster vaccination. The chain combines TRBV19 with TRBJ2-2; D is possibly TRBD2 (7 bases). The CDR3, as DNA: TGTGCCAGTAGTATCCCCGGGGGGCGGACCGGGGAGCTGTTTTTT. The encoded protein is CASSIPGGRTGELFF.